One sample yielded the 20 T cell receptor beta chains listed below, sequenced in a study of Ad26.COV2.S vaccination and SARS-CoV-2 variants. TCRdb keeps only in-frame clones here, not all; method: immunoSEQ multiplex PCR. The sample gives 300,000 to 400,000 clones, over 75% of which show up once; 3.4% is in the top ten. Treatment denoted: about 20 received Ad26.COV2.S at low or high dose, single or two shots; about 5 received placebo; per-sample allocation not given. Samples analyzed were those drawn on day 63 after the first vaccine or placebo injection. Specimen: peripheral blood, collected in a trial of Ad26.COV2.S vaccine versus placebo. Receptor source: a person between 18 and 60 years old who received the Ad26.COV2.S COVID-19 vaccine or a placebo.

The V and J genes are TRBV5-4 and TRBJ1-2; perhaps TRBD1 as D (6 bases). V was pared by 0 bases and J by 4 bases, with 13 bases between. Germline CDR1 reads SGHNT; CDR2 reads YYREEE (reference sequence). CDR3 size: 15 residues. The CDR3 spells CASSLGGAVFYGYTF. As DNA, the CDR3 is TGTGCCAGCAGCTTGGGGGGGGCCGTTTTCTATGGCTACACCTTC.

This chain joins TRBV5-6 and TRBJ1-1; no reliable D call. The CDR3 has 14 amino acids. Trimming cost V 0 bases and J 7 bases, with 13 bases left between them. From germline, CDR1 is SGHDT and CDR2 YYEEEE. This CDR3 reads CASSLALLPVEAFF. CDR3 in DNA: TGTGCCAGCAGCTTGGCCCTTCTGCCCGTTGAAGCTTTCTTT.

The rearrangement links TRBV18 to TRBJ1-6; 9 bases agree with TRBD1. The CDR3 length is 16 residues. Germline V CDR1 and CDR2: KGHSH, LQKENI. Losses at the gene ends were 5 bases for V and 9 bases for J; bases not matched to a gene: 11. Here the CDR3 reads CASSSTRDRVSSPLHF. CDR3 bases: TGTGCCAGCTCATCAACCCGGGACAGGGTGAGTTCACCCCTCCACTTT.

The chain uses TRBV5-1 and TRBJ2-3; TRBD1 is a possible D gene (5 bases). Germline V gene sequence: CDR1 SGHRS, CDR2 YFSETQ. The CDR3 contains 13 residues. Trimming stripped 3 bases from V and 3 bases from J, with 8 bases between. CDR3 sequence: CASSSQGTDTQYF. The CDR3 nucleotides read TGCGCCAGCAGCTCGCAGGGAACAGATACGCAGTATTTT.

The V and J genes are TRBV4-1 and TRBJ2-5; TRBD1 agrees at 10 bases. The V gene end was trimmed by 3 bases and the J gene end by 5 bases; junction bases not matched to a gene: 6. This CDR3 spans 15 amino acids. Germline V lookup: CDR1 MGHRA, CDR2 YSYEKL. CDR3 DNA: TGCGCCAGCAGCCATCGGACAGGGGGTGGGGAGACCCAGTACTTC. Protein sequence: CASSHRTGGGETQYF.

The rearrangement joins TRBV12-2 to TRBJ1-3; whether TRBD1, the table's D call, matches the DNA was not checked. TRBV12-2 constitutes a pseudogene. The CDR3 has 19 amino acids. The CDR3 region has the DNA TGTGCAAGTCGCGGGGGCGGCGTGGGGAGCAACCTCTCTGGAAACACCATATATTTT. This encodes CASRGGGVGSNLSGNTIYF.

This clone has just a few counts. CDR3 sequence reads: CASRSGQGRGYTF. DNA for the CDR3: TGTGCCAGCAGGTCGGGACAGGGGCGAGGCTACACCTTC. V and J are TRBV2 and TRBJ1-2; 10 nucleotides match TRBD1. This CDR3 spans 13 amino acids. Germline CDR1 SNHLY, CDR2 FYNNEI. Germline trimming cut 6 bases from V and 8 bases from J; bases unmatched to any gene: 6.

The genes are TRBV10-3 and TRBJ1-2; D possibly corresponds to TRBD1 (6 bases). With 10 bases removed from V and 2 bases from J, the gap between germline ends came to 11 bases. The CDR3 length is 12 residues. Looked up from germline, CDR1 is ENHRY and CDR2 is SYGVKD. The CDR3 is CASAGGNYGYTF. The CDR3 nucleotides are TGTGCCAGTGCGGGGGGCAACTATGGCTACACCTTC.

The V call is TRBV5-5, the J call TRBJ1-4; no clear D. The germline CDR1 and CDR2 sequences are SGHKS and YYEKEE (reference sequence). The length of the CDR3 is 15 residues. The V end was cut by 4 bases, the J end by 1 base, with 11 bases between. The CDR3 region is CASSPRRGTNEKLFF. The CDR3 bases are TGTGCCAGCAGCCCGCGCCGGGGAACTAATGAAAAACTGTTTTTT.

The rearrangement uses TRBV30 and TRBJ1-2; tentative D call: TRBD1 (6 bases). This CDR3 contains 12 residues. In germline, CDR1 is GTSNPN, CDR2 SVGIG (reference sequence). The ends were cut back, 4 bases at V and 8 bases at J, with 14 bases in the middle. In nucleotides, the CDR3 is TGTGCCTGGAAAAAAGGGGGAGGAGGCTACACCTTC. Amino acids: CAWKKGGGGYTF.

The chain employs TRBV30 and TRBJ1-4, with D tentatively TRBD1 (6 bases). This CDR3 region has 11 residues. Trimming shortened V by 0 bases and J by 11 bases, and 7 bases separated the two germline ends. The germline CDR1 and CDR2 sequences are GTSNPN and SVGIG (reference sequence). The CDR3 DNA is TGTGCCTGGAGTGTAGGGGGGAAACTGTTTTTT. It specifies CAWSVGGKLFF.

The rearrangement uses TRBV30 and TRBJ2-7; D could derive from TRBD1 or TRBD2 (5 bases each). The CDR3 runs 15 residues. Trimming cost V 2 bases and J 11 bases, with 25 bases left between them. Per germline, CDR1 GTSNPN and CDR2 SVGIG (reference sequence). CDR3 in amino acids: CAWSIEGHGSRAEYF. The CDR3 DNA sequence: TGTGCCTGGAGTATCGAAGGACACGGATCGAGGGCAGAGTACTTC.

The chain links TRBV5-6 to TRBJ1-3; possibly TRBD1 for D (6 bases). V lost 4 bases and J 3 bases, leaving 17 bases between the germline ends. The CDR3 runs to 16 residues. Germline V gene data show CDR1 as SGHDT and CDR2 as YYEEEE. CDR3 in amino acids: CASSPDGGLGGNTIYF. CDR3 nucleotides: TGTGCCAGCAGCCCGGACGGGGGGCTTGGTGGAAACACCATATATTTT. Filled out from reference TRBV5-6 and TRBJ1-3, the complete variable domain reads DAGVTQSPTHLIKTRGQQVTLRCSPKSGHDTVSWYQQALGQGPQFIFQYYEEEERQRGNFPDRFSGHQFPNYSSELNVNALLLGDSALYLCASSPDGGLGGNTIYFGEGSWLTVV.

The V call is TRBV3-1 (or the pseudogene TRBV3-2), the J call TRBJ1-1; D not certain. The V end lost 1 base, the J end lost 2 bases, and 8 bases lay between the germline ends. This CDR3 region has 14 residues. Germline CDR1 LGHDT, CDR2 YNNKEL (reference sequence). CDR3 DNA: TGTGCCAGCAGCCAAGGGTGGGGAAACACTGAAGCTTTCTTT. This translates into CASSQGWGNTEAFF.

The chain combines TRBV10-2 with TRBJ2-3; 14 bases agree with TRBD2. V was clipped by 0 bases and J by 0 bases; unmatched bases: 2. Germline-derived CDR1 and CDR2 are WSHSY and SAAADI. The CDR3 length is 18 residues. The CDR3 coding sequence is TGCGCCAGCAGTGAGTCGCGACTAGCGGGGGGGAGCACAGATACGCAGTATTTT. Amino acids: CASSESRLAGGSTDTQYF.

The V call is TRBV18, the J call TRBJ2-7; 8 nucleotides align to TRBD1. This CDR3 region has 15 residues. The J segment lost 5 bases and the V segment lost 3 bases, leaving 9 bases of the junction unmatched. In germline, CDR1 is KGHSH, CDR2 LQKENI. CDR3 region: CASSPGQEMYDEQYF. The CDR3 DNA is TGTGCCAGCTCACCGGGACAGGAGATGTACGACGAGCAGTACTTC.

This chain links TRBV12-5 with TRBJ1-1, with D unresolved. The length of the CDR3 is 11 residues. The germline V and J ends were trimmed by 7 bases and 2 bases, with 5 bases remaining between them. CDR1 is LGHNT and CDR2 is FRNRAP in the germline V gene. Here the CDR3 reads CASVLNTEAFF. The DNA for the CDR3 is TGTGCTAGTGTCTTAAACACTGAAGCTTTCTTT.

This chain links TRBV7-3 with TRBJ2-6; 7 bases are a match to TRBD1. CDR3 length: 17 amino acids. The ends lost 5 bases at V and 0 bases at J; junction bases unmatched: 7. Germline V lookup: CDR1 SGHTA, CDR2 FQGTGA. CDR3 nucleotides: TGTGCCAGCAGCGCTCCGGGACAGAACTCTGGGGCCAACGTCCTGACTTTC. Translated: CASSAPGQNSGANVLTF.

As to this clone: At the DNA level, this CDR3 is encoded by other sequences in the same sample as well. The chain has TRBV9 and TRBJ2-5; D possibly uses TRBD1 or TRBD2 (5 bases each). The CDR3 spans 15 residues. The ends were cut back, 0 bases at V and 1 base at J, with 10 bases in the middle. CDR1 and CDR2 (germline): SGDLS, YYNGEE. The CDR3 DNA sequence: TGTGCCAGCAGCGTAGGCCCAGGGAGCCAAGAGACCCAGTACTTC. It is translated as CASSVGPGSQETQYF. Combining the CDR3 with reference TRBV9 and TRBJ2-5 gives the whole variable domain DSGVTQTPKHLITATGQRVTLRCSPRSGDLSVYWYQQSLDQGLQFLIQYYNGEERAKGNILERFSAQQFPDLHSELNLSSLELGDSALYFCASSVGPGSQETQYFGPGTRLLVL.

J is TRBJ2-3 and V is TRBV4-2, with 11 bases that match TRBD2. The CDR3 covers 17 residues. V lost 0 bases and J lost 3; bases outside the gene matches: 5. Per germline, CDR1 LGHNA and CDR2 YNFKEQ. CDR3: CASSQDTLAGGTDTQYF. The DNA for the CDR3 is TGTGCCAGCAGCCAAGATACCCTAGCGGGGGGAACAGATACGCAGTATTTT.